Below, 17 T cell receptor beta chains from the same sample are listed, as sequenced in a study of radiation and T cells in renal cell carcinoma. The protocol was immunoSEQ multiplex PCR, while the TCRdb copy is restricted to in-frame clones and leaves out a portion. The sample carries 94,000 or so clones, under 90% recorded once. Time point defined: baseline pretreatment blood. Treatment given: 15 Gy SBRT to primary tumor, nephrectomy 4 weeks later. This specimen was blood, taken from a patient whose treatment included radiotherapy and nephrectomy. These receptors were taken from a man aged 55 to 70 with renal cell carcinoma.

The V call is TRBV27, the J call TRBJ1-4; D not certain. There are 15 residues in the CDR3. Germline V gives CDR1 MNHEY, CDR2 SMNVEV (reference sequence). V was cut by 2 bases and J by 5 bases, with 12 bases left in between. In DNA, the CDR3 is TGTGCCAGCAGTTTAAGGCGAAACCCCAATGAAAAACTGTTTTTT. Translated, it gives CASSLRRNPNEKLFF.

The chain couples TRBV28 to TRBJ2-1; D unclear. Germline V gene data show CDR1 as MDHEN and CDR2 as SYDVKM. The germline V and J ends were trimmed by 4 bases and 8 bases, with 18 bases remaining between them. This CDR3 is 15 amino acids long. CDR3 DNA: TGTGCCAGCAGTTCCTCCGCTATTACTGTCGATGAGCAGTTCTTC. Its protein is CASSSSAITVDEQFF.

The chain carries TRBV7-7 and TRBJ2-2, with TRBD2 matching 12 bases. Germline-derived CDR1 and CDR2 are SSHAT and FNYEAQ (reference sequence). CDR3 size: 20 residues. J was trimmed by 4 bases and V by 0 bases; bases with no gene match: 12. The CDR3 sequence is CASSLAYGLAGIGGTGELFF. The CDR3 coding sequence is TGTGCCAGCAGCTTAGCCTACGGACTAGCGGGAATTGGGGGCACCGGGGAGCTGTTTTTT. The full variable domain, rest sourced from reference TRBV7-7 and TRBJ2-2, is GAGVSQSPRYKVTKRGQDVTLRCDPISSHATLYWYQQALGQGPEFLTYFNYEAQPDKSGLPSDRFSAERPEGSISTLTIQRTEQRDSAMYRCASSLAYGLAGIGGTGELFFGEGSRLTVL.

The rearrangement uses TRBV10-3 and TRBJ2-2, with 8 bases aligning to TRBD1. Trimming removed 0 bases from V and 5 bases from J; junction bases left unmatched: 8. Germline V CDR1 and CDR2: ENHRY, SYGVKD. The CDR3 spans 17 residues. CDR3 protein: CAISESWTGPGTGELFF. The CDR3, as DNA: TGTGCCATCAGTGAGTCATGGACAGGGCCAGGTACCGGGGAGCTGTTTTTT.

CDR3 protein: CASSYLVGQSGYTF. CDR3 bases: TGTGCCAGCAGTTACCTGGTGGGACAGAGTGGCTACACCTTC. The chain uses TRBV6-6 and TRBJ1-2, with 7 bases that match TRBD1. Per the germline V gene, CDR1 is MNHNY and CDR2 is SVGAGI (reference sequence). After removal of 2 bases from V and 7 bases from J, the junction contained 7 bases not matched to a gene. CDR3 length: 14 residues.

This clone has just one count. The chain carries TRBV13 and TRBJ2-7; no reliable D call. In germline, CDR1 is PRHDT, CDR2 FYEKMQ (reference sequence). CDR3 length: 15 residues. With 4 bases removed from V and 2 bases from J, the gap between germline ends came to 15 bases. CDR3 DNA: TGTGCCAGCAGCTCAAATGCCTTCGGGCCCTACGAGCAGTACTTC. Translated, it gives CASSSNAFGPYEQYF.

The gene calls are TRBV27 and TRBJ2-7, with D perhaps TRBD2 (5 bases). CDR3 length: 14 amino acids. The germline V gene has CDR1 MNHEY and CDR2 SMNVEV (reference sequence). Trimming removed 6 bases at V and 2 bases at J, with 14 bases between. The CDR3, as DNA: TGTGCCAGCAGGATTAGCGCTGGAGCCTACGAGCAGTACTTC. This encodes CASRISAGAYEQYF.

This chain connects TRBV19 to TRBJ2-7; no clear D. The CDR3 is 14 residues long. V dropped 0 bases and J dropped 2 bases, with 8 bases sitting between them. The germline gives CDR1 LNHDA, CDR2 SQIVND (reference sequence). As DNA, the CDR3 is TGTGCCAGTAGTATAGATGGCCTTACCTACGAGCAGTACTTC. The encoded protein is CASSIDGLTYEQYF.

In DNA form, the CDR3 reads TGTGCCAGCAGGAATTGGGCAGGACCCGGGGCTGAAGCTTTCTTT. Translated: CASRNWAGPGAEAFF. The chain employs TRBV5-8 and TRBJ1-1, with no clear D. Germline CDR1 is SGHTS and CDR2 is YDEGEE. There are 15 residues in the CDR3. V was clipped by 5 bases and J by 6 bases, with 20 bases between them.

The chain carries TRBV4-1 and TRBJ2-1, with D tentatively TRBD2 (6 bases). This CDR3 region has 16 residues. Trimming left V 1 base short and J 4 bases short, with 14 bases between. Germline V gives CDR1 MGHRA, CDR2 YSYEKL. CDR3 loop: CASSQVGRDSYNEQFF. In nucleotides, the CDR3 is TGCGCCAGCAGCCAAGTAGGACGGGACTCTTACAATGAGCAGTTCTTC.

The chain is built from TRBV18 and TRBJ2-7; a weak D match, TRBD1 (6 bases). Trimming cost V 1 base and J 1 base, with 11 bases left between them. The CDR3 loop spans 15 amino acids. Germline CDR1 is KGHSH and CDR2 is LQKENI. The CDR3 spells CASSPLRGGSYEQYF. The CDR3 region has the DNA TGTGCCAGCTCACCACTCAGGGGTGGGTCCTACGAGCAGTACTTC.

The rearrangement links TRBV28 to TRBJ2-7, with D possibly being TRBD2 (5 bases). The CDR3 contains 17 residues. V was cut by 5 bases and J by 1 base, with 21 bases left in between. Germline V gene lookup returns CDR1 MDHEN and CDR2 SYDVKM. The CDR3 nucleotides are TGTGCCAGCAGTGTGACGTTAGAGGGAGACACTTCCTACGAGCAGTACTTC. Residues: CASSVTLEGDTSYEQYF.

The chain has TRBV2 and TRBJ1-3; D is ambiguous. The CDR3 is 15 amino acids. V lost 2 bases and J lost 1, with 9 bases in between. Germline-derived CDR1 and CDR2 are SNHLY and FYNNEI. The CDR3 DNA reads TGTGCCAGCAGTGAAATGAGGGATTCTGGAAACACCATATATTTT. Its protein is CASSEMRDSGNTIYF.

The CDR3 sequence is CASSVQTGRMGGYTF. CDR3 sequence (DNA): TGTGCCAGCAGCGTCCAGACAGGACGAATGGGGGGCTACACCTTC. This rearrangement joins TRBV9 to TRBJ1-2; D may be TRBD1 (6 bases). V lost 2 bases, J lost 8 bases, and 19 bases lay in between. This CDR3 region has 15 residues. CDR1 is SGDLS, CDR2 YYNGEE, per germline.

The chain links TRBV6-1 to TRBJ2-3; D might be TRBD2 (5 bases). Germline-derived CDR1 and CDR2 are MNHNS and SASEGT. This CDR3 contains 14 residues. V lost 7 bases to trimming and J lost 1 base, with 12 bases between them. The CDR3 nucleotides read TGTGCCAGCAATTCTGGACTTCGCACAGATACGCAGTATTTT. This translates into CASNSGLRTDTQYF.

J is TRBJ1-5 and V is TRBV5-4; the match to TRBD1 covers 8 bases. This CDR3 comprises 15 residues. Trimming removed 4 bases from V and 5 bases from J; junction bases left unmatched: 8. Germline values: CDR1 SGHNT, CDR2 YYREEE (reference sequence). CDR3 DNA: TGTGCCAGCAGCCAAGAGCAGGGGGCCTATCAGCCCCAGCATTTT. Amino acids: CASSQEQGAYQPQHF.

V is TRBV4-2 and J is TRBJ2-7; TRBD2 is a possible D gene (5 bases). Trimming cost V 0 bases and J 6 bases, with 9 bases left between them. Germline loops: CDR1 LGHNA, CDR2 YNFKEQ. The CDR3 runs to 13 residues. The CDR3 bases are TGTGCCAGCAGCCAAGATTCGCGGGCCGAGCAGTACTTC. Translated: CASSQDSRAEQYF.